This T cell receptor (beta chain) was recorded in a study of T cells after yellow fever vaccination. Study-wide background: In the case of low-cell-number fractions, SMART-Seq v4 Ultra Low Input was used for preparation.

In its sample, this clonotype was seen a few times. The junction differs from germline at one of its ends, possibly a read error. The CDR3 covers 13 residues. CDR1 is SEHNR and CDR2 is FQNEAQ in the germline V gene (reference sequence). Synthesis of TCR cDNA relied on 5'RACE template switching, which attached a universal primer site and UMIs. TCRdb passed the 5' RACE reads through MiXCR, listing each CDR3 protein once. The sample holds about 630,000 distinct CDR3 sequences; about 12% are singletons and the top ten take about 15%. The specimen comprised PBMCs, sampled on the day of the yellow fever booster vaccination. This chain uses TRBV7-9 with TRBJ2-1; no clear D gene. The clonotype was recovered from a man under 40 who received the YFV17D yellow fever vaccine. The CDR3 protein is CASSLSRLPEEFF. The DNA for the CDR3 is TGTGCCAGCAGCTTATCTCGCCTACCTGAGGAGTTCTTC.